The 13 T cell receptor beta chains reported below all come from one sample, sequenced in a study of response to subunit inactivated influenza vaccine. TCRdb processed the RT-PCR reads anew with MiXCR; each CDR3 protein has one entry. The sample consists of approximately 200,000 distinct CDR3 sequences, roughly an eighth of them appearing once. Material: CD8+ T cells sorted from PBMCs, obtained less than 6 days after vaccination. The receptors derive from a man in his fifties who received an inactivated influenza vaccine.

The gene calls are TRBV12-3 or TRBV12-4 and TRBJ1-5, with D perhaps matching TRBD1 (5 bases). Trimming shortened V by 7 bases and J by 3 bases, and 13 bases separated the two germline ends. The length of the CDR3 is 14 residues. For the CDR3, the DNA is TGTGCCAGCACCCAGGGATCCTTCAATCAGCCCCAGCATTTT. Its protein is CASTQGSFNQPQHF.

V is TRBV6-5 and J is TRBJ1-1, with no clear D. V was shortened by 7 bases and J by 3 bases, with 9 bases between the two germline ends. There are 12 residues in the CDR3. CDR1 is MNHEY and CDR2 is SVGAGI in the germline V gene. The CDR3 DNA is TGTGCCAGCAAGACGATAGACACTGAAGCTTTCTTT. It yields the protein CASKTIDTEAFF.

V gene TRBV7-9 combines with J gene TRBJ1-2; perhaps TRBD1 as D (5 bases). The V and J ends lost 2 bases and 2 bases respectively, with 12 bases between them. Germline-derived CDR1 and CDR2 are SEHNR and FQNEAQ (reference sequence). The CDR3 is 15 residues long. The CDR3 DNA is TGTGCCAGCAGCTTAAGCGGCAGGGCCAACTATGGCTACACCTTC. The encoded protein is CASSLSGRANYGYTF.

This clonotype was counted a single time. The rearrangement joins TRBV28 to TRBJ2-3; D is possibly TRBD2 (5 bases). The CDR3 extends over 14 amino acids. In germline, CDR1 is MDHEN, CDR2 SYDVKM. V lost 1 base and J 8 bases, leaving 13 bases between the germline ends. The CDR3 protein is CASSLFGEGRTQYF. CDR3 DNA sequence: TGTGCCAGCAGTTTATTTGGAGAGGGTCGTACGCAGTATTTT. Drawing the rest from reference TRBV28 and TRBJ2-3, the complete variable domain is DVKVTQSSRYLVKRTGEKVFLECVQDMDHENMFWYRQDPGLGLRLIYFSYDVKMKEKGDIPEGYSVSREKKERFSLILESASTNQTSMYLCASSLFGEGRTQYFGPGTRLTVL.

The chain joins TRBV29-1 to TRBJ1-2; a weak D match, TRBD1 (6 bases). V was trimmed by 2 bases and J by 4 bases, leaving 8 bases between them. CDR1 is SQVTM and CDR2 is ANQGSEA in the germline V gene. This CDR3 contains 12 residues. The CDR3 DNA is TGCAGCGTTGAAAGGGGGTTCTATGGCTACACCTTC. The encoded protein is CSVERGFYGYTF.

The rearrangement uses TRBV6-5 and TRBJ2-2; unclear D gene. Germline V gene sequence: CDR1 MNHEY, CDR2 SVGAGI. The CDR3 covers 13 residues. V dropped 2 bases and J dropped 4 bases, with 5 bases sitting between them. The CDR3 sequence is CASSYVLTGELFF. The CDR3 bases are TGTGCCAGCAGTTACGTACTCACCGGGGAGCTGTTTTTT.

This clonotype was counted at least ten times. The chain employs TRBV27 and TRBJ2-5; the match to TRBD2 covers 9 bases. The trim removed 1 base at V and 3 bases at J, leaving 6 bases unmatched. This CDR3 comprises 16 residues. CDR1 and CDR2 (germline): MNHEY, SMNVEV (reference sequence). CDR3 sequence: CASSLYYLAGKETQYF. CDR3 sequence (DNA): TGTGCCAGCAGTTTATACTATCTAGCGGGGAAAGAGACCCAGTACTTC.

There are a few counts of this clonotype. CDR3 in amino acids: CASSFPQGERQPQHF. In DNA, the CDR3 is TGTGCCAGCAGTTTTCCACAGGGCGAAAGGCAGCCCCAGCATTTT. The chain combines TRBV12-3 or TRBV12-4 with TRBJ1-5, with D possibly being TRBD1 (6 bases). There are 15 residues in the CDR3. V was clipped by 3 bases and J by 7 bases, with 16 bases between them.

The V gene is TRBV12-3 or TRBV12-4, the J gene TRBJ2-3, with TRBD2 matching over 7 bases. The junction had 11 bases not matched to a gene; V was cut back by 6 bases and J by 5 bases. This CDR3 has 15 amino acids. CDR3 coding DNA: TGTGCCAGCAGAACCTCTAGCGGATCTTTAGATACGCAGTATTTT. It specifies CASRTSSGSLDTQYF.

This chain joins TRBV6-2 or TRBV6-3 and TRBJ2-3; 9 nucleotides align to TRBD1. The J segment lost 4 bases and the V segment lost 2 bases, leaving 7 bases of the junction unmatched. The CDR3 has 16 residues. The germline gives CDR1 MNHEY, CDR2 SVGEGT. CDR3 coding DNA: TGTGCCAGCAGTTACCCGGGACAGGGTCTACCAGATACGCAGTATTTT. Its translation: CASSYPGQGLPDTQYF.

This clonotype was counted ten times or more. This chain joins TRBV10-3 and TRBJ2-1; 11 nucleotides match TRBD2. CDR1 is ENHRY and CDR2 is SYGVKD in the germline V gene. The CDR3 runs to 15 residues. J was trimmed by 8 bases and V by 5 bases; bases with no gene match: 8. The CDR3 sequence: CAISPLAGGLDEQFF. The CDR3 DNA sequence: TGTGCCATCAGTCCCTTAGCGGGGGGGCTAGATGAGCAGTTCTTC.

The sample holds many counts of this clonotype. The chain is built from TRBV12-3 or TRBV12-4 and TRBJ2-1, with 12 bases that match TRBD2. The V gene end was trimmed by 5 bases and the J gene end by 10 bases; junction bases not matched to a gene: 9. The CDR3 contains 15 residues. DNA of the CDR3: TGTGCCAGCAGTCCCGGACTAGCGGGATTTGGCGAGCAGTTCTTC. Its translation: CASSPGLAGFGEQFF.

The chain has TRBV30 and TRBJ1-2; TRBD1 might be the D (5 bases). Trimming took 5 bases from V and 2 from J, leaving 15 bases between them. CDR1 and CDR2 from the germline V gene are GTSNPN and SVGIG (reference sequence). The CDR3 is 14 residues long. The CDR3 coding sequence is TGTGCCTGGTCACCGGGACGGGGGAACTATGGCTACACCTTC. The encoded protein is CAWSPGRGNYGYTF.